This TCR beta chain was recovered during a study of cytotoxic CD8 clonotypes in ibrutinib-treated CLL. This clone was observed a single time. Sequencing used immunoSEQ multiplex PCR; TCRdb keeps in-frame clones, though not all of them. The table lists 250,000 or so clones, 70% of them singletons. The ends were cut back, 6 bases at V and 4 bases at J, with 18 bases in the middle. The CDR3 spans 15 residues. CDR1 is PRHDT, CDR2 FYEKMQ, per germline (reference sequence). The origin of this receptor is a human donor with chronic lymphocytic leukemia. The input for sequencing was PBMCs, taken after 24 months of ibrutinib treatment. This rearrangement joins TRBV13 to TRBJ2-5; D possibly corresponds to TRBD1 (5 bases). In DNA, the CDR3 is TGTGCCAGCAGGCCTACAGGTTCTTGGCGAGAGACCCAGTACTTC. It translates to CASRPTGSWRETQYF.